The entry below describes one TCR beta chain. Its recognized antigen is unknown. No much larger clone is present one base from it, and per-base qualities are unavailable. These data originate in a study of T cell responses to AZD1222 COVID-19 vaccine (dated by TCRdb to about 2021). With regard to the full study: A total of around 240 trial participants underwent TCR sequencing, of whom some 210 received two doses of AZD1222 and roughly 25 received two doses of the MenACWY control vaccine. Enrollment into the trials was organized by age into subgroups of 18-55, 56-69 and 70-plus years, and those subgroups contained approximately 150, 30 and 60 TCR-sequenced participants, respectively. The study at large found these results: Only a handful of AZD1222 recipients were SARS-CoV-2 seropositive at baseline, limiting conclusions about previously exposed vaccinees. Because no day 14 peak-response samples were available, the repertoires could be characterized only after the peak T cell response. The 56-69-year group was small, and its depth increase did not reach significance, likely because of low power. Reportedly, almost half of the unique spike-specific TCRs recognized epitopes lying outside the regions that are mutated in the B.1.351 and B.1.1.7 variants. The vaccine-associated CD4 TCRs covered the entire spike protein, and the dominant responses fell in regions 160-218 and 743-854. Participants were mostly white British, with more females than males. The authors suggested clonal diversity may have been underestimated. A significant rise in spike-specific TCR breadth and depth was observed after two AZD1222 doses relative to day 0 and relative to MenACWY recipients.

The CDR3 regions of human TCRbeta chains were analyzed by immunosequencing. In the original analysis: TCRs in the repertoires were compared against a reference library of SARS-CoV-2-specific TCRs that had been generated with the MIRA antigen-specificity platform. Breadth was defined as the fraction of unique TCRs that were SARS-CoV-2-associated. Depth was defined as the fraction of total T cells that were SARS-CoV-2-associated. Each spike-specific TCR was assigned to its reactive spike region and to a CD4 or CD8 class using the MIRA data. Log10-transformed breadth and depth values were compared by one-way ANOVA with Sidak's multiple comparisons tests. TCRdb retrieved this table from immuneACCESS and kept in-frame rearrangements only. Not all clones are present; in checked studies, unresolved V genes account for under half, and no reason is known for the remainder. That table supplies the V and J calls and clone size; D and trimming were determined from the DNA. This sample is represented by some 120,000 clones; 88% of them were singletons. The ten most abundant clones make up around 20% of the sample.

V loses 6 bases at its end and J loses 7 bases; junction bases beyond the gene matches: 8. The CDR3, cysteine through phenylalanine, is 14 amino acids long. Kept here is only the CDR3 DNA, which spans 42 bases and is read in frame from base 1. Sequences SGHDN (CDR1) and FVKESK (CDR2) are obtained from the germline V gene. The sample's time point label is to be understood as: baseline before first vaccination. In the paper's terms, the treatment or condition label means: meningococcal conjugate vaccine given as trial control. Vaccinee samples came from UK trials COV001 and COV002, including a single-blind randomized controlled phase 2/3 trial of AZD1222 (ChAdOx1 nCoV-19) in healthy adults. For TCRbeta chain sequencing, PBMC samples were collected from trial participants at day 0 and at day 28 after the second dose.

This TCR derives from an adult in good health. Specimen: peripheral blood, collected on day 0 of MenACWY control vaccination. The rearrangement joined TRBV14 to TRBJ2-7; 11 of the junction bases match TRBD1. The sequenced DNA is TGTGCCAGCAGTAGGACAGGGGGCTGGATTGAGCAGTACTTC. Translated, this gives CASSRTGGWIEQYF. The entire variable domain, with the stretches around the CDR3 drawn from the reference TRBV14 and TRBJ2-7 proteins, is EAGVTQFPSHSVIEKGQTVTLRCDPISGHDNLYWYRRVMGKEIKFLLHFVKESKQDESGMPNNRFLAERTGGTYSTLKVQPAELEDSGVYFCASSRTGGWIEQYFGPGTRLTVT.